Presented here are 20 T cell receptor beta chains from one specimen sequenced in a study of T cells after yellow fever vaccination. TCRdb passed the 5' RACE reads through MiXCR, listing each CDR3 protein once. The sample contains a few hundred thousand distinct CDR3 sequences, less than 20% of which appear only once. The sample in question was PBMCs, obtained around 5 days after the first yellow fever vaccination. These receptors all stem from a man in his late teens or twenties who received the YFV17D yellow fever vaccine.

Points on this clonotype: One base away lies a much larger clone, so this may be a sequencing read error. The V and J genes are TRBV29-1 and TRBJ2-1; D is unclear. The CDR3 runs 11 residues. From germline, CDR1 is SQVTM and CDR2 ANQGSEA. CDR3 DNA sequence: TGCTGCGTTGCACAGAGCAATGAGCAGTTCTTC. Its protein product is CCVAQSNEQFF.

The V call is TRBV9, the J call TRBJ1-1; D call uncertain. Germline loops: CDR1 SGDLS, CDR2 YYNGEE. With 0 bases removed from V and 5 bases from J, the gap between germline ends came to 17 bases. The CDR3 has 16 amino acids. The CDR3 region is CASSVDSGPVGTEAFF. The CDR3 DNA reads TGTGCCAGCAGCGTAGATTCCGGCCCGGTGGGGACTGAAGCTTTCTTT.

This clonotype was counted between two and nine times. V and J are TRBV10-3 and TRBJ1-2; possible D gene TRBD1, 6 bases. Germline loops: CDR1 ENHRY, CDR2 SYGVKD. The V end lost 11 bases, the J end lost 5 bases, and 33 bases lay between the germline ends. The CDR3 spans 18 residues. CDR3 coding DNA: TGTGCCGTTGGTGCCACCACAGTTACTAGGAGGACAGATTATGGCTACACCTTC. It specifies CAVGATTVTRRTDYGYTF.

The gene calls are TRBV7-9 and TRBJ1-1, with D unresolved. Trimming removed 4 bases at V and 3 bases at J, with 12 bases between. CDR3 length: 14 residues. Looked up from germline, CDR1 is SEHNR and CDR2 is FQNEAQ (reference sequence). In DNA form, the CDR3 reads TGTGCCAGCAGCTCTCGGGCGAGGGACACTGAAGCTTTCTTT. Protein product: CASSSRARDTEAFF. The full variable domain, completed using reference TRBV7-9 and TRBJ1-1, is DTGVSQNPRHKITKRGQNVTFRCDPISEHNRLYWYRQTLGQGPEFLTYFQNEAQLEKSRLLSDRFSAERPKGSFSTLEIQRTEQGDSAMYLCASSSRARDTEAFFGQGTRLTVV.

This clonotype has only a few counts. V gene TRBV4-3 combines with J gene TRBJ1-4; tentative D call: TRBD1 (6 bases). Germline V gives CDR1 LGHNA, CDR2 YSLEER. The CDR3 has 18 amino acids. Trimming removed 1 base from V and 7 bases from J, with 22 bases in between. CDR3 protein: CASSQAMTYRRGGEKLFF. CDR3 in DNA: TGCGCCAGCAGCCAAGCCATGACATATCGCAGGGGCGGTGAAAAACTGTTTTTT.

The chain employs TRBV4-1 and TRBJ1-2; 8 bases fit TRBD1. This CDR3 has 16 amino acids. The trim removed 0 bases at V and 5 bases at J, leaving 8 bases unmatched. Germline loops: CDR1 MGHRA, CDR2 YSYEKL. Here the CDR3 DNA reads TGCGCCAGCAGCCAAGATATGTCCAGGGGGCTATATGGCTACACCTTC. Translated, it gives CASSQDMSRGLYGYTF.

This clonotype was observed a few times. J is TRBJ2-5 and V is TRBV7-9; possible D gene TRBD2, 6 bases. The CDR3 has 15 residues. V was cut by 2 bases and J by 1 base, with 11 bases left in between. The germline CDR1 and CDR2 sequences are SEHNR and FQNEAQ (reference sequence). The CDR3 DNA reads as TGTGCCAGCAGCTTATTGGGGGGAATCCAAGAGACCCAGTACTTC. Protein sequence: CASSLLGGIQETQYF.

J is TRBJ1-2 and V is TRBV6-4, with D possibly matching TRBD1 (6 bases). Germline V gene data show CDR1 as MRHNA and CDR2 as SNTAGT. V lost 2 bases to trimming and J lost 5 bases, with 9 bases between them. This CDR3 spans 13 amino acids. The CDR3 reads CASSDPRGYGYTF. CDR3 bases: TGTGCCAGCAGTGACCCCAGGGGTTATGGCTACACCTTC.

In this sample, this clonotype turned up a few times. V and J are TRBV20-1 and TRBJ2-1; 12 nucleotides align to TRBD2. The V and J ends lost 5 bases and 5 bases, in that order; junction bases with no gene match: 4. CDR3 size: 14 residues. Germline V gives CDR1 DFQATT, CDR2 SNEGSKA (reference sequence). CDR3: CSARGLAGNNEQFF. In nucleotides, the CDR3 is TGCAGTGCTCGCGGACTAGCGGGGAACAATGAGCAGTTCTTC.

The chain carries TRBV12-3 or TRBV12-4 and TRBJ2-2, with D unclear. The CDR3 covers 15 residues. V was cut by 5 bases and J by 2 bases, with 12 bases left in between. The CDR3 is CASSPTGPNTGELFF. DNA for the CDR3: TGTGCCAGCAGTCCAACCGGGCCCAACACCGGGGAGCTGTTTTTT.

The chain recombines TRBV7-9 with TRBJ2-7; D is uncertain. Germline CDR1 SEHNR, CDR2 FQNEAQ (reference sequence). The CDR3 length is 13 residues. The V end was cut by 5 bases, the J end by 0 bases, with 8 bases between. The CDR3 DNA reads TGTGCCAGCAGCCCGCTTCTCTCCTACGAGCAGTACTTC. It codes for CASSPLLSYEQYF. Looking up the rest from reference TRBV7-9 and TRBJ2-7 gives the full variable domain: DTGVSQNPRHKITKRGQNVTFRCDPISEHNRLYWYRQTLGQGPEFLTYFQNEAQLEKSRLLSDRFSAERPKGSFSTLEIQRTEQGDSAMYLCASSPLLSYEQYFGPGTRLTVT.

This clonotype has just a few counts. The rearrangement joins TRBV7-2 to TRBJ2-3; 13 bases fit TRBD2. In germline, CDR1 is SGHTA, CDR2 FQGNSA. Losses at the gene ends were 8 bases for V and 5 bases for J; bases not matched to a gene: 4. The CDR3 runs to 14 residues. CDR3 sequence: CASATSGGEDTQYF. DNA for the CDR3: TGTGCCAGCGCCACTAGCGGGGGGGAAGATACGCAGTATTTT.

In its sample, this clonotype was seen once. At one of its ends the junction is not consistent with the germline gene, which may arise from a read error. The V and J genes are TRBV4-1 and TRBJ1-2; possibly TRBD1 for D (6 bases). This CDR3 is 15 amino acids long. The germline V gene encodes CDR1 MGHRA and CDR2 YSYEKL. The CDR3 DNA sequence: TGCGCCGGCAGCCTCTCGGGGGCGGGTCTTGATGGCTACACCTTC. Encoded protein: CAGSLSGAGLDGYTF.

The chain joins TRBV5-1 to TRBJ1-1; no definite D call. Germline V CDR1 and CDR2: SGHRS, YFSETQ. This CDR3 has 15 residues. Trimming stripped 4 bases from V and 1 base from J, with 14 bases between. This CDR3 is CASSPQIRGNTEAFF. As DNA, the CDR3 is TGCGCCAGCAGCCCCCAGATTCGCGGGAACACTGAAGCTTTCTTT.

Of note for this clonotype: A junction boundary mismatches the germline segment, possibly from a read error. This chain joins TRBV5-1 and TRBJ2-4; TRBD1 agrees at 7 bases. Germline loops: CDR1 SGHRS, CDR2 YFSETQ. The CDR3 has 14 amino acids. CDR3 residues: CVSSLGQDQNIQYF. The CDR3 nucleotides are TGCGTCAGCAGCCTAGGACAGGACCAGAACATTCAGTACTTC.

A few counts support this clonotype. The chain combines TRBV29-1 with TRBJ2-5, with D maybe TRBD2 (5 bases). CDR3 size: 15 residues. The germline gives CDR1 SQVTM, CDR2 ANQGSEA. V shed 0 bases and J shed 2 bases, with 13 bases lying between them. CDR3 DNA sequence: TGCAGCGTTGAAGATCAACTAGTGGGACAAGAGACCCAGTACTTC. It codes for CSVEDQLVGQETQYF.

The chain recombines TRBV7-2 with TRBJ1-6, with 9 nucleotides matching TRBD1. This CDR3 has 15 residues. Per germline, CDR1 SGHTA and CDR2 FQGNSA. The J segment lost 7 bases and the V segment lost 4 bases, leaving 5 bases of the junction unmatched. The CDR3 here is CASSWKGQGNSPLHF. In DNA, the CDR3 is TGTGCCAGCAGCTGGAAGGGACAGGGAAATTCACCCCTCCACTTT. Drawing the rest from reference TRBV7-2 and TRBJ1-6, the complete variable domain is GAGVSQSPSNKVTEKGKDVELRCDPISGHTALYWYRQSLGQGLEFLIYFQGNSAPDKSGLPSDRFSAERTGGSVSTLTIQRTQQEDSAVYLCASSWKGQGNSPLHFGNGTRLTVT.

A few counts support this clonotype. The genes are TRBV10-3 and TRBJ1-1, with a weak D call TRBD1 (5 bases). V lost 3 bases and J lost 8, with 13 bases in between. There are 13 residues in the CDR3. Germline lookup yields CDR1 ENHRY and CDR2 SYGVKD. The CDR3 region has the DNA TGTGCCATCAGTGAAGGGCAGGGTTCAGAAGCTTTCTTT. It is translated as CAISEGQGSEAFF.

V usage is TRBV3-1 and J usage is TRBJ1-6; D remains unclear. The germline V gene has CDR1 LGHDT and CDR2 YNNKEL (reference sequence). The CDR3 spans 15 residues. Trimming removed 0 bases from V and 10 bases from J, with 13 bases in between. The chain's CDR3 is CASSQDAGSGSPLHF. The CDR3 DNA reads TGTGCCAGCAGCCAAGACGCGGGGAGCGGATCACCCCTCCACTTT.

As DNA, the CDR3 is TGTGCCAGCAGCCACCTCACTTGGGGACCGGAGGACCAAAGCCCTTATGGCTACACCTTC. Translating it yields CASSHLTWGPEDQSPYGYTF. This chain connects TRBV14 to TRBJ1-2; TRBD1 is a possible D gene (5 bases). Trimming removed 3 bases at V and 5 bases at J, with 31 bases between. CDR1 is SGHDN and CDR2 is FVKESK in the germline V gene. The CDR3 runs to 20 residues.